A selection of T cell receptor beta chains follows, all from one sample in a study of T cells after posttransplantation cyclophosphamide. Libraries were prepared by immunoSEQ multiplex PCR; TCRdb keeps only in-frame clonotypes and omits some of them. The data show roughly 49,000 clones, approximately 86% seen once. The specimen sequenced was PBMCs. These receptor sequences come from a man aged 25-45 years with a blood cancer, CMV-positive, and with a related stem cell donor. Each CDR3 is given with its conserved first and last residue. The order of the fields is D gene, V gene, clone size, J gene, CDR3 length, CDR3 protein, CDR3 DNA. D genes are given only for firm matches. Clone size is not always given. Where it is, it says once, few, many or a class for expanded clones.

>TRBD1|TRBV19|.|TRBJ2-4|14
CASSRDRGENIQYF
TGTGCCAGTAGTAGAGACAGGGGCGAAAACATTCAGTACTTC
>.|TRBV29-1|.|TRBJ1-2|15
CSVDERGGRIYGYTF
TGCAGCGTCGACGAAAGGGGGGGCCGTATCTATGGCTACACCTTC
>.|TRBV28|.|TRBJ2-2|15
CASSLKAVITGELFF
TGTGCCAGCAGTTTAAAGGCGGTTATTACCGGGGAGCTGTTTTTT
>.|TRBV11-1|.|TRBJ1-1|15
CASSLTPQGNTEAFF
TGTGCCAGCAGCTTAACCCCCCAGGGGAACACTGAAGCTTTCTTT
>.|TRBV9|.|TRBJ2-1|14
CASSVEVSEGAKFF
TGTGCCAGCAGCGTAGAGGTGTCGGAGGGCGCAAAGTTCTTC
>.|TRBV10-3|.|TRBJ1-1|14
CAISESQINTEAFF
TGTGCCATCAGTGAATCACAGATAAACACTGAAGCTTTCTTT
>.|TRBV7-8|.|TRBJ2-1|16
CASSLEGNRGGSEQFF
TGTGCCAGCAGCTTAGAGGGGAACAGGGGGGGTTCTGAGCAGTTCTTC
>.|TRBV14|.|TRBJ2-7|16
CASSQASIYRPYEQYF
TGTGCCAGCAGCCAAGCTTCCATATACAGACCCTACGAGCAGTACTTC
>.|TRBV14|.|TRBJ1-1|16
CASSQGRRRRGLEAFF
TGTGCCAGCAGCCAAGGCCGGCGAAGAAGAGGGCTAGAAGCTTTCTTT
>.|TRBV4-1|.|TRBJ2-3|13
CASRAGDTDTQYF
TGCGCCAGCAGGGCGGGTGACACAGATACGCAGTATTTT
>TRBD2|TRBV19|once|TRBJ2-3|17
CASTPGWASGIRDTQYF
TGTGCCAGTACCCCGGGTTGGGCTAGCGGAATTCGGGATACGCAGTATTTT
>.|TRBV28|.|TRBJ2-3|15
CASRTNREWIDTQYF
TGTGCCAGCAGGACGAACAGGGAGTGGATAGATACGCAGTATTTT
>TRBD2|TRBV5-1|.|TRBJ2-7|14
CASSLYGGEYEQYF
TGCGCCAGCAGCTTGTACGGGGGGGAATACGAGCAGTACTTC
>.|TRBV7-2|.|TRBJ1-5|16
CASSLEGQRSNQPQHF
TGTGCCAGCAGCTTAGAAGGCCAGAGGAGCAATCAGCCCCAGCATTTT
>.|TRBV20-1|.|TRBJ2-5|11
CRRAHQETQYF
TGCAGGCGGGCCCACCAAGAGACCCAGTACTTC
>TRBD1|TRBV7-6|.|TRBJ2-3|15
CASSLDWDRPYTQYF
TGTGCCAGCAGCTTAGATTGGGACAGACCCTATACGCAGTATTTT
>TRBD1|TRBV7-8|.|TRBJ2-1|14
CASTTGTANNEQFF
TGTGCCAGCACCACCGGGACAGCAAACAATGAGCAGTTCTTC
>TRBD1|TRBV5-1|.|TRBJ1-1|15
CASSGGTGRNTEAFF
TGCGCCAGCAGCGGCGGGACAGGAAGGAACACTGAAGCTTTCTTT
>.|TRBV7-2|.|TRBJ2-4|15
CASSPMPLAKNIQYF
TGTGCCAGCAGCCCTATGCCACTAGCCAAAAACATTCAGTACTTC
>TRBD2|TRBV5-6|few|TRBJ2-3|16
CASRLRTSGATDTQYF
TGTGCCAGCAGACTTAGGACTAGTGGGGCCACAGATACGCAGTATTTT
>TRBD2|TRBV4-1|.|TRBJ2-1|15
CASSQDYGLGNEQFF
TGCGCCAGCAGCCAAGACTACGGACTAGGAAATGAGCAGTTCTTC
>TRBD1|TRBV27|.|TRBJ2-2|15
CASSLRTGGGGELFF
TGTGCCAGCAGTCTACGGACAGGGGGCGGCGGGGAGCTGTTTTTT
>.|TRBV30|.|TRBJ2-1|15
CAWMGGGISYNEQFF
TGTGCCTGGATGGGAGGGGGTATCTCCTACAATGAGCAGTTCTTC
>.|TRBV6-9|.|TRBJ2-1|16
CASSYSRGGLYNEQFF
TGTGCCAGCAGTTACTCTAGGGGGGGGTTGTACAATGAGCAGTTCTTC
>TRBD1|TRBV19|.|TRBJ1-5|13
CATGTGGNQPQHF
TGTGCCACCGGGACAGGGGGCAATCAGCCCCAGCATTTT
>.|TRBV9|.|TRBJ1-5|14
CASSPRGLNQPQHF
TGTGCCAGCAGCCCTCGAGGGCTCAATCAGCCCCAGCATTTT
>.|TRBV29-1|.|TRBJ2-5|11
CSSKRGETQYF
TGCAGTTCAAAGAGAGGGGAGACCCAGTACTTC
>.|TRBV28|once|TRBJ1-1|15
CASSFLQRGVTEAFF
TGTGCCAGCAGTTTCCTCCAGCGGGGGGTGACTGAAGCTTTCTTT
>.|TRBV9|.|TRBJ1-4|16
CASSVVGGATNEKLFF
TGTGCCAGCAGCGTAGTTGGAGGGGCAACTAATGAAAAACTGTTTTTT
>.|TRBV19|.|TRBJ2-1|12
CASSTPYNEQFF
TGTGCCAGTAGTACCCCTTACAATGAGCAGTTCTTC
>.|TRBV9|.|TRBJ1-1|15
CASSVGNRMNTEAFF
TGTGCCAGCAGCGTAGGGAACAGGATGAACACTGAAGCTTTCTTT
>TRBD1|TRBV2|once|TRBJ1-6|15
CASSEDRAGRSPLHF
TGTGCCAGCAGTGAGGACAGGGCGGGACGTTCACCCCTCCACTTT
>TRBD1|TRBV5-1|.|TRBJ2-3|14
CASSLGGRTDTQYF
TGCGCCAGCAGCTTAGGGGGCCGCACAGATACGCAGTATTTT
>TRBD2|TRBV11-3|.|TRBJ2-1|17
CASSLAPGTSIGNEQFF
TGTGCCAGCAGCTTAGCCCCCGGGACTAGCATAGGCAATGAGCAGTTCTTC
>.|TRBV11-3|.|TRBJ1-1|14
CASRETRGGTEAFF
TGTGCCAGCAGGGAAACTAGAGGCGGCACTGAAGCTTTCTTT
>.|TRBV2|.|TRBJ2-3|13
CASSTGNTDTQYF
TGTGCCAGCTCAACAGGGAACACAGATACGCAGTATTTT
>.|TRBV9|.|TRBJ2-6|17
CASSVGGGSSGANVLTF
TGTGCCAGCAGCGTAGGGGGTGGGAGCTCTGGGGCCAACGTCCTGACTTTC
>.|TRBV27|.|TRBJ2-7|14
CASSLRRAYGGQYF
TGTGCCAGCAGTTTACGACGAGCCTACGGGGGGCAGTACTTC
>.|TRBV7-6|.|TRBJ2-1|13
CASSPDGYNEQFF
TGTGCCAGCAGCCCCGACGGGTACAATGAGCAGTTCTTC
>.|TRBV7-8|.|TRBJ1-4|15
CASSLTRQLNEKLFF
TGTGCCAGCAGCTTAACGAGACAGCTTAATGAAAAACTGTTTTTT
>TRBD1|TRBV27|few|TRBJ1-5|12
CASGQVNQPQHF
TGTGCCAGCGGACAGGTCAATCAGCCCCAGCATTTT
>TRBD1|TRBV5-5|.|TRBJ1-2|16
CASSQAYDGTVYGYTF
TGTGCCAGCAGCCAAGCATATGACGGGACAGTCTATGGCTACACCTTC
>TRBD1|TRBV2|.|TRBJ1-5|13
CASSGQGRQPQHF
TGTGCCAGCAGTGGACAGGGGCGACAGCCCCAGCATTTT
>TRBD2|TRBV27|.|TRBJ2-7|15
CASSDYGGRHYEQYF
TGTGCCAGCAGCGATTACGGCGGGAGACACTACGAGCAGTACTTC
>TRBD2|TRBV5-1|.|TRBJ2-1|17
CASSFELAGAGYNEQFF
TGCGCCAGCAGCTTCGAGCTAGCGGGAGCCGGGTACAATGAGCAGTTCTTC
>.|TRBV9|once|TRBJ1-2|13
CASSVGQNYGYTF
TGTGCCAGCAGCGTAGGACAGAACTATGGCTACACCTTC
>TRBD1|TRBV5-4|few|TRBJ2-7|15
CASSFLRDSSYEQYF
TGTGCCAGCAGCTTTCTTAGGGACAGTTCCTACGAGCAGTACTTC
>TRBD2|TRBV6-5|.|TRBJ2-1|14
CASSYRIAGIEQFF
TGTGCCAGCAGTTATCGGATAGCGGGAATTGAGCAGTTCTTC
>.|TRBV7-9|.|TRBJ2-7|14
CASSSFGANYEQYF
TGTGCCAGCAGCTCCTTTGGGGCGAACTACGAGCAGTACTTC
>.|TRBV5-8|.|TRBJ2-7|12
CASSSGSYEQYF
TGTGCCAGCAGCTCAGGATCCTACGAGCAGTACTTC
>.|TRBV25-1|.|TRBJ2-4|14
CASSEPGAKNIQYF
TGTGCCAGCAGTGAGCCGGGGGCCAAAAACATTCAGTACTTC